The 26 T cell receptor beta chains reported below all come from one sample, sequenced in a study of neoadjuvant anti-PD-1 for oral cavity cancer. Clones were read by immunoSEQ multiplex PCR, and TCRdb kept only the in-frame ones, dropping some. Here the sample spans approximately 43,000 clones, 60% to 80% being singletons. The time point here: after neoadjuvant nivolumab, at surgical resection. The source was PBMCs, collected after nivolumab (anti-PD-1) treatment. The receptor source for this set is a person aged 40 to 85 with oral cavity squamous cell carcinoma.

This clone was found once. The V gene is TRBV4-1, the J gene TRBJ1-5, with a possible D match to TRBD1 (6 bases). Trimming shortened V by 0 bases and J by 9 bases, and 12 bases separated the two germline ends. CDR1 and CDR2 (germline): MGHRA, YSYEKL. The CDR3 is 14 amino acids. CDR3 residues: CASSQDGGLGPQHF. CDR3 nucleotides: TGCGCCAGCAGCCAAGATGGGGGGCTGGGGCCCCAGCATTTT.

J is TRBJ1-1 and V is TRBV5-8; tentative D call: TRBD1 (5 bases). This CDR3 contains 16 residues. The germline CDR1 and CDR2 sequences are SGHTS and YDEGEE. Trimming took 5 bases from V and 0 from J, leaving 17 bases between them. CDR3 nucleotides: TGTGCCAGCAGGGTTGAAGGGGCTAGAATGAACACTGAAGCTTTCTTT. Amino acids: CASRVEGARMNTEAFF.

The chain links TRBV7-2 to TRBJ1-1; D gene unclear. In germline, CDR1 is SGHTA, CDR2 FQGNSA. The CDR3 is 13 residues long. The V end was cut by 5 bases, the J end by 0 bases, with 7 bases between. CDR3 in DNA: TGTGCCAGCAGCCCCTACATGAACACTGAAGCTTTCTTT. It yields the protein CASSPYMNTEAFF.

The chain uses TRBV7-9 and TRBJ2-1, with TRBD2 matching over 9 bases. Trimming removed 0 bases from V and 0 bases from J; junction bases left unmatched: 9. This CDR3 is built from 19 residues. Germline V lookup: CDR1 SEHNR, CDR2 FQNEAQ (reference sequence). In nucleotides, the CDR3 is TGTGCCAGCAGCTTAGCTCGACTAGCGGATGTGAGCTCCTACAATGAGCAGTTCTTC. Translating it yields CASSLARLADVSSYNEQFF.

This clone was picked up a small number of times. The rearrangement links TRBV7-6 to TRBJ2-3, with 14 bases identical to TRBD2. The V gene end was trimmed by 5 bases and the J gene end by 4 bases; junction bases not matched to a gene: 11. The length of the CDR3 is 18 residues. Germline CDR1 and CDR2: SGHVS and FNYEAQ. CDR3 DNA: TGTGCCAGCAGCCCGGGACTAGCGGGGGACTACCGGGCAGATACGCAGTATTTT. This codes for CASSPGLAGDYRADTQYF. The full variable domain, with the rest looked up from reference TRBV7-6 and TRBJ2-3, is GAGVSQSPRYKVTKRGQDVALRCDPISGHVSLYWYRQALGQGPEFLTYFNYEAQQDKSGLPNDRFSAERPEGSISTLTIQRTEQRDSAMYRCASSPGLAGDYRADTQYFGPGTRLTVL.

This clone was seen a few times. The rearrangement uses TRBV13 and TRBJ1-2; 7 bases match TRBD1. V was clipped by 5 bases and J by 4 bases; unmatched bases: 7. Looked up from germline, CDR1 is PRHDT and CDR2 is FYEKMQ (reference sequence). The length of the CDR3 is 14 residues. CDR3 nucleotides: TGTGCCAGCAGCAGGACAGGAGGGTCCTATGGCTACACCTTC. Translating it yields CASSRTGGSYGYTF.

J is TRBJ1-1 and V is TRBV6-6; TRBD1 might be the D (5 bases). V gave up 7 bases and J gave up 1 base, with 19 bases separating them. CDR3 size: 16 residues. Germline CDR1 and CDR2: MNHNY and SVGAGI (reference sequence). The CDR3 loop is CASKEGRGAQNTEAFF. The CDR3 DNA is TGTGCCAGCAAGGAGGGGCGAGGGGCCCAGAACACTGAAGCTTTCTTT.

The chain combines TRBV5-4 with TRBJ2-7, with 9 positions matching TRBD1. CDR1 is SGHNT and CDR2 is YYREEE in the germline V gene (reference sequence). CDR3 length: 15 residues. V trimming: 5 bases; J trimming: 2 bases; junction bases outside the gene matches: 8. The CDR3 is CASSHGQGRPYEQYF. The CDR3 coding sequence is TGTGCCAGCAGTCACGGACAGGGGAGGCCCTACGAGCAGTACTTC.

This chain uses TRBV10-3 with TRBJ2-7; tentative D call: TRBD1 (6 bases). This CDR3 comprises 16 residues. V lost 2 bases to trimming and J lost 7 bases, with 21 bases between them. Germline CDR1 ENHRY, CDR2 SYGVKD. CDR3 loop: CAISEPWTARGLEQYF. Here the CDR3 DNA reads TGTGCCATCAGTGAGCCTTGGACAGCCAGAGGTTTGGAGCAGTACTTC.

This chain uses TRBV28 with TRBJ2-3; D possibly corresponds to TRBD2 (6 bases). In germline, CDR1 is MDHEN, CDR2 SYDVKM. Trimming took off 5 bases at V and 5 bases at J, with 23 bases between the two ends. This CDR3 comprises 17 residues. The CDR3 spells CASSGGEGRGRLDTQYF. In DNA, the CDR3 is TGTGCCAGCAGTGGCGGAGAGGGGCGGGGCAGACTAGATACGCAGTATTTT.

This clone was recorded only once. The rearrangement uses TRBV6-1 and TRBJ2-5; 14 positions agree with TRBD2. The V and J ends lost 4 bases and 0 bases, in that order; junction bases with no gene match: 4. CDR3 length: 17 amino acids. Germline V gene lookup returns CDR1 MNHNS and CDR2 SASEGT. DNA for the CDR3: TGTGCCAGCAGTGTGAGACTAGCGGGGGGGTACCAAGAGACCCAGTACTTC. Protein product: CASSVRLAGGYQETQYF.

The chain combines TRBV5-5 with TRBJ1-4; 10 bases align to TRBD1. The CDR3 extends over 14 amino acids. The germline gives CDR1 SGHKS, CDR2 YYEKEE (reference sequence). V was clipped by 0 bases and J by 7 bases; unmatched bases: 0. In DNA, the CDR3 is TGTGCCAGCAGCTTGGGGACAGGGGGTGAAAAACTGTTTTTT. As protein: CASSLGTGGEKLFF.

The gene calls are TRBV27 and TRBJ2-2; D uncertain. From germline, CDR1 is MNHEY and CDR2 SMNVEV (reference sequence). The CDR3 runs to 14 residues. The V gene lost 7 bases and the J gene lost 3 bases, with 12 bases spanning the gap. CDR3 region: CASNLQGHTGELFF. DNA of the CDR3: TGTGCCAGCAACCTACAAGGGCACACCGGGGAGCTGTTTTTT.

This clone appeared a single time. The CDR3 here is CASSSDRFNQPQHF. DNA for the CDR3: TGTGCCAGCAGCTCCGACAGGTTCAATCAGCCCCAGCATTTT. The chain has TRBV7-8 and TRBJ1-5; D is perhaps TRBD1 (6 bases). Germline CDR1 SGHVS, CDR2 FQNEAQ. V dropped 4 bases and J dropped 3 bases, with 10 bases sitting between them. The CDR3 sequence is 14 residues long. The full variable domain, completed using reference TRBV7-8 and TRBJ1-5, is GAGVSQSPRYKVAKRGQDVALRCDPISGHVSLFWYQQALGQGPEFLTYFQNEAQLDKSGLPSDRFFAERPEGSVSTLKIQRTQQEDSAVYLCASSSDRFNQPQHFGDGTRLSIL.

DNA of the CDR3: TGTGCCAGCAGCAAAACTAGCGGGGGTGAGCAGTTCTTC. Protein sequence: CASSKTSGGEQFF. J is TRBJ2-1 and V is TRBV14; TRBD2 agrees at 11 bases. CDR1 and CDR2 from the germline V gene are SGHDN and FVKESK. The V gene end was trimmed by 5 bases and the J gene end by 9 bases; junction bases not matched to a gene: 3. The CDR3 has 13 amino acids.

This rearrangement joins TRBV5-1 to TRBJ2-5; TRBD1 is a possible D gene (5 bases). The V and J ends lost 4 bases and 4 bases respectively, with 14 bases between them. This CDR3 comprises 14 residues. Germline lookup yields CDR1 SGHRS and CDR2 YFSETQ. As DNA, the CDR3 is TGCGCCAGCAGCAAGCAGGGTTTACGAGAGACCCAGTACTTC. Protein: CASSKQGLRETQYF.

The chain carries TRBV7-7 and TRBJ2-2; 8 bases map to TRBD1. The trim removed 2 bases at V and 5 bases at J, leaving 1 base unmatched. CDR3 size: 14 residues. CDR1 is SSHAT and CDR2 is FNYEAQ in the germline V gene (reference sequence). DNA of the CDR3: TGTGCCAGCAGCTTAACAGGGGGTACCGGGGAGCTGTTTTTT. This gives the protein CASSLTGGTGELFF. Drawing the rest from reference TRBV7-7 and TRBJ2-2, the complete variable domain is GAGVSQSPRYKVTKRGQDVTLRCDPISSHATLYWYQQALGQGPEFLTYFNYEAQPDKSGLPSDRFSAERPEGSISTLTIQRTEQRDSAMYRCASSLTGGTGELFFGEGSRLTVL.

The chain uses TRBV28 and TRBJ2-7; no clear D gene. CDR1 is MDHEN and CDR2 is SYDVKM in the germline V gene. The V and J ends lost 3 bases and 3 bases respectively, with 12 bases between them. This CDR3 region has 14 residues. CDR3 loop: CASSFPEKDYEQYF. Written as DNA, the CDR3 is TGTGCCAGCAGTTTTCCGGAAAAAGACTACGAGCAGTACTTC.

The CDR3 DNA reads TGTGCCAGCAGCTTAGATCTAGCGGGTGGGCAGCGAACGCAGTATTTT. Its translation: CASSLDLAGGQRTQYF. The chain has TRBV11-2 and TRBJ2-3, with TRBD2 matching over 8 bases. The CDR3 contains 16 residues. From germline, CDR1 is SGHAT and CDR2 FQNNGV. The V and J ends lost 0 bases and 9 bases, in that order; junction bases with no gene match: 11.

The rearrangement joins TRBV19 to TRBJ1-2; TRBD1 agrees at 8 bases. CDR3 length: 14 residues. Germline trimming cut 7 bases from V and 6 bases from J; bases unmatched to any gene: 10. Germline V gene lookup returns CDR1 LNHDA and CDR2 SQIVND (reference sequence). The CDR3 is CASTQSTGVNGYTF. The CDR3 nucleotides read TGTGCCAGTACCCAATCGACAGGGGTGAATGGCTACACCTTC.

The chain recombines TRBV5-6 with TRBJ1-2, with 7 bases lining up with TRBD1. The germline CDR1 and CDR2 sequences are SGHDT and YYEEEE. V shed 4 bases, J shed 1 base, and the junction held 7 bases outside the gene matches. This CDR3 region has 15 residues. The CDR3 DNA reads as TGTGCCAGCAGCGCCTACAGGGGAGGTAACTATGGCTACACCTTC. Translated: CASSAYRGGNYGYTF. The complete variable domain, with remaining parts taken from reference TRBV5-6 and TRBJ1-2, reads DAGVTQSPTHLIKTRGQQVTLRCSPKSGHDTVSWYQQALGQGPQFIFQYYEEEERQRGNFPDRFSGHQFPNYSSELNVNALLLGDSALYLCASSAYRGGNYGYTFGSGTRLTVV.

The J gene is TRBJ2-5, the V gene TRBV29-1; 7 nucleotides align to TRBD1. Germline V gene data show CDR1 as SQVTM and CDR2 as ANQGSEA. The CDR3 runs to 16 residues. V was pared by 2 bases and J by 2 bases, with 11 bases of the junction left unmatched. In nucleotides, the CDR3 is TGCAGCGTTGAATCCACTGGACAGGTGGAACAAGAGACCCAGTACTTC. As protein: CSVESTGQVEQETQYF.

The gene calls are TRBV6-5 and TRBJ1-3, with D perhaps TRBD1 (5 bases). CDR1 MNHEY and CDR2 SVGAGI come from the germline V gene. Trimming stripped 4 bases from V and 2 bases from J, with 15 bases between. The CDR3 loop spans 16 amino acids. The CDR3 nucleotides read TGTGCCAGCAGTTTACTACAGGATGGGGCTGGAAACACCATATATTTT. It specifies CASSLLQDGAGNTIYF.

This clone was seen just once. V is TRBV27 and J is TRBJ1-2; TRBD1 is a possible D gene (6 bases). Germline CDR1 is MNHEY and CDR2 is SMNVEV (reference sequence). The CDR3 runs 14 residues. The V and J ends lost 2 bases and 4 bases respectively, with 11 bases between them. CDR3 amino acids: CASSLNRALYGYTF. CDR3 bases: TGTGCCAGCAGTTTAAACAGGGCCCTCTATGGCTACACCTTC.

J is TRBJ1-2 and V is TRBV5-1, with 7 bases matching TRBD1. Germline-derived CDR1 and CDR2 are SGHRS and YFSETQ. The CDR3 runs 14 residues. V gave up 4 bases and J gave up 4 bases; unmatched junction bases: 7. The CDR3 loop is CASSAQGGPYGYTF. CDR3 nucleotide sequence: TGCGCCAGCAGCGCCCAGGGGGGTCCCTATGGCTACACCTTC.

The rearrangement joins TRBV2 to TRBJ2-7, with a weak D call TRBD2 (6 bases). The CDR3 sequence is 12 residues long. Germline V CDR1 and CDR2: SNHLY, FYNNEI. The V gene lost 7 bases and the J gene lost 7 bases, with 14 bases spanning the gap. CDR3 residues: CASISLGGEQYF. The CDR3, as DNA: TGTGCCAGCATATCACTGGGGGGTGAGCAGTACTTC. The full variable domain, its missing parts supplied by reference TRBV2 and TRBJ2-7, is EPEVTQTPSHQVTQMGQEVILRCVPISNHLYFYWYRQILGQKVEFLVSFYNNEISEKSEIFDDQFSVERPDGSNFTLKIRSTKLEDSAMYFCASISLGGEQYFGPGTRLTVT.